This T cell receptor (beta chain) originates from a study of TIL therapy for anti-PD-1-resistant metastatic lung cancer. On the study more broadly: Patients had a median age of around 54 years (range roughly 35-80). Most patients had lung adenocarcinoma. General study findings and limits: After infusion, TIL clonotypes partly replaced peripheral T cells and declined over months.

Time point reported: pre-treatment sample, taken before nivolumab and TIL therapy. This was the immunoSEQ v3 assay. Libraries were sequenced to 1.5 million to 2 million read pairs (survey) or roughly 4.5-6.5 million (deep). Profiling relied on immunoSEQ multiplex PCR, and the TCRdb table lists in-frame clones only, not all of them. The table lists some 45,000 clones, approximately 86% of them singletons. Notes on this clone: Its antigen is unknown.

V lost 5 bases and J 3 bases, leaving 16 bases between the germline ends. Germline values: CDR1 LNHDA, CDR2 SQIVND (reference sequence). This CDR3 spans 15 amino acids. Here the sequenced sample was blood, taken at baseline. The receptor was derived from a person aged 25 to 85 with non-small cell lung cancer. The rearrangement joins TRBV19 to TRBJ2-5; D is possibly TRBD1 (5 bases). CDR3 bases: TGTGCCAGTAGTGGTTTGACAGCAAATGAAGAGACCCAGTACTTC. Translating it yields CASSGLTANEETQYF.